This T cell receptor beta chain stems from a study of identical twins. The CDR3 runs to 15 residues. CDR1 is LGHDT, CDR2 YNNKEL, per germline (reference sequence). V lost 2 bases, J lost 4 bases, and 4 bases stayed unmatched. Every one of the donors was a healthy Caucasian. This clonotype was detected a few times. TCRdb analysed the 5' RACE reads with MiXCR anew, one entry per CDR3 protein. Of approximately 230,000 distinct CDR3 sequences detected, roughly 7.1% appear once; the ten largest clones hold 14% to 15%. These same records also appear under a second study, on T cells expressing NK-cell markers. According to that study: In roughly six donors, dominant CD3+CD56+NKG2C+ clonotypes ranked among the top 10 CD8+ clonotypes.

The chain employs TRBV3-1 and TRBJ2-2; 7 nucleotides line up with TRBD1. The sample was CD8+ T cells sorted from blood. This TCR was sampled from a woman aged 18-29 years in good health. CDR3 sequence: CASSQWTGTTGELFF. The CDR3, as DNA: TGTGCCAGCAGCCAATGGACAGGAACCACCGGGGAGCTGTTTTTT.